This T cell receptor beta chain was obtained from a study of CD8+CD57+ T cells in acquired aplastic anemia. Study-wide background: Across the sorted CD4+ and CD8+ cells, DNA amounts averaged about 3 ug. In CD4+ cells, healthy donors produced an average of roughly 11 million reads. Whole-study results and caveats: Patients and controls had in common 25 to 35 CD8+ CDR3 sequences.

Profiles of TCR beta VDJ and CDR3 were generated from a genomic DNA template. TCRdb re-derived calls from the reads in MiXCR, one entry per CDR3 protein. The sample consists of over 150,000 distinct CDR3 sequences, approximately 52% of them appearing once. The CDR3 sequence runs 12 residues, both termini included. Germline lookup yields CDR1 SGHRS and CDR2 YFSETQ. In regard to this clonotype: Its antigen is not identified. A read error is likely, as this CDR3 ends without the conserved phenylalanine or tryptophan. No DNA is shown, since the ends of the CDR3 on it are uncertain; the CDR3 is the one TCRdb lists.

This rearrangement joins TRBV5-1 to TRBJ2-7. The sequenced sample was sorted CD4+, CD8+, or CD8+CD57+ T cells (not recorded which) from PBMCs. This TCR came from a human donor in good health, serving as a control. This chain's CDR3 is CASSLRPDEAVY.